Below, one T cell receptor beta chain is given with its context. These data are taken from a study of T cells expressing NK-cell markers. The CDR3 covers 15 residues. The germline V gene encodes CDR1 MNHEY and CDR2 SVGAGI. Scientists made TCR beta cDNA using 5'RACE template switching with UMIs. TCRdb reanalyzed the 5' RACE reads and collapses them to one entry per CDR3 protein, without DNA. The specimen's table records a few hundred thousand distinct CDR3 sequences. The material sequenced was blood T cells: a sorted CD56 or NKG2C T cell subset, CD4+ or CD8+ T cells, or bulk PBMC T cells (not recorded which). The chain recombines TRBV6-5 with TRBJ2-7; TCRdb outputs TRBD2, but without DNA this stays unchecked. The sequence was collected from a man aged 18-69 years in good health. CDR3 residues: CASSLAGGGFDEQYF.